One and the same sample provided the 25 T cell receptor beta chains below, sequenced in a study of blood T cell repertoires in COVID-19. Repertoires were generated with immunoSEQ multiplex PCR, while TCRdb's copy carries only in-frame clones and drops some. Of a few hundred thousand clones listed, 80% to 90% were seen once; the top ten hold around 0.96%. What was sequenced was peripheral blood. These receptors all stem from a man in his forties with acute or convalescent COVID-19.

CDR3 sequence reads: CASSFTTEAIAKNIQYF. The CDR3 nucleotides read TGTGCCAGCAGCTTTACTACCGAGGCGATAGCCAAAAACATTCAGTACTTC. The chain links TRBV5-4 to TRBJ2-4, with D unclear. Trimming left V 2 bases short and J 0 bases short, with 15 bases between. From germline, CDR1 is SGHNT and CDR2 YYREEE (reference sequence). The CDR3 sequence is 17 residues long.

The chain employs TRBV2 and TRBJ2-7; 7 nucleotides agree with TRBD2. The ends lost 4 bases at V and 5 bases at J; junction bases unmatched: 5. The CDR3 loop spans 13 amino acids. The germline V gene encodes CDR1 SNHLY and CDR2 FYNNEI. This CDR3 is CASSGGGWDEQYF. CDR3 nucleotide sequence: TGTGCCAGCAGTGGCGGGGGTTGGGACGAGCAGTACTTC. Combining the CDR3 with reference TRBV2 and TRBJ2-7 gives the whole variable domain EPEVTQTPSHQVTQMGQEVILRCVPISNHLYFYWYRQILGQKVEFLVSFYNNEISEKSEIFDDQFSVERPDGSNFTLKIRSTKLEDSAMYFCASSGGGWDEQYFGPGTRLTVT.

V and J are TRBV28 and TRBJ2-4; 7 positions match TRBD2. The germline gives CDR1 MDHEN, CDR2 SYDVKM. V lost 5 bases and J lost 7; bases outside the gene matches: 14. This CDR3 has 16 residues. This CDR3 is CASSPSRAGLGNIQYF. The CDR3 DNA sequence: TGTGCCAGCAGTCCCTCCCGAGCGGGGCTGGGGAACATTCAGTACTTC. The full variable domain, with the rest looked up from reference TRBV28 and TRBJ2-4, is DVKVTQSSRYLVKRTGEKVFLECVQDMDHENMFWYRQDPGLGLRLIYFSYDVKMKEKGDIPEGYSVSREKKERFSLILESASTNQTSMYLCASSPSRAGLGNIQYFGAGTRLSVL.

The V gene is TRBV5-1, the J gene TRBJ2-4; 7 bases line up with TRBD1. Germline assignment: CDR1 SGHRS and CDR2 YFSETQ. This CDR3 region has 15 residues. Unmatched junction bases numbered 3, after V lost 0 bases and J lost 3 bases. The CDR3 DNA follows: TGCGCCAGCAGCTTGGAACAGGGGAGCAAAAACATTCAGTACTTC. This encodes CASSLEQGSKNIQYF.

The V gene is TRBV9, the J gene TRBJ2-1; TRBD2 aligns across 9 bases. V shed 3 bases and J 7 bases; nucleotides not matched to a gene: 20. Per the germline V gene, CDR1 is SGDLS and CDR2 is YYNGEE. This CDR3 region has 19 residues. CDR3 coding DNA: TGTGCCAGCAGCGGACCGGGCCGGTCTGCCCTAGCGGGGCCGAATGAGCAGTTCTTC. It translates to CASSGPGRSALAGPNEQFF.

CDR3 in amino acids: CATSRDQALGYTF. The CDR3 DNA reads as TGTGCCACCAGCAGAGATCAGGCTTTAGGCTACACCTTC. The chain has TRBV15 and TRBJ1-2; D not certain. The CDR3 contains 13 residues. CDR1 and CDR2 (germline): LNHNV, YYDKDF (reference sequence). V was trimmed by 0 bases and J by 8 bases, leaving 10 bases between them. The full variable domain, rest sourced from reference TRBV15 and TRBJ1-2, is DAMVIQNPRYQVTQFGKPVTLSCSQTLNHNVMYWYQQKSSQAPKLLFHYYDKDFNNEADTPDNFQSRRPNTSFCFLDIRSPGLGDTAMYLCATSRDQALGYTFGSGTRLTVV.

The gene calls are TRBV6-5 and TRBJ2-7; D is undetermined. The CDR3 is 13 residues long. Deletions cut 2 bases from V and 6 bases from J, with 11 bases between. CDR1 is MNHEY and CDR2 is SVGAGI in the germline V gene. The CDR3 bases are TGTGCCAGCAGTTACGAAATTAAGAGCGAGCAGTACTTC. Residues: CASSYEIKSEQYF.

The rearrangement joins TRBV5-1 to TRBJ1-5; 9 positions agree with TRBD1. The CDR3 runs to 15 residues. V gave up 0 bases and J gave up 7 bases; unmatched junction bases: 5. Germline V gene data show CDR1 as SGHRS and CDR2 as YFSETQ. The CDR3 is CASSLGDRVEQPQHF. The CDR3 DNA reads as TGCGCCAGCAGCTTGGGGGACAGGGTGGAACAGCCCCAGCATTTT.

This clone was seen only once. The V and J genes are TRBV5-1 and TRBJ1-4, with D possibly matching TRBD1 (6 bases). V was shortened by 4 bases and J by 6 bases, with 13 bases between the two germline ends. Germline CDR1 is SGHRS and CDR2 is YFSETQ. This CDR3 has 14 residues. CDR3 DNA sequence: TGCGCCAGCAGCCTGGACAGCTATTATGAAAAACTGTTTTTT. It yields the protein CASSLDSYYEKLFF.

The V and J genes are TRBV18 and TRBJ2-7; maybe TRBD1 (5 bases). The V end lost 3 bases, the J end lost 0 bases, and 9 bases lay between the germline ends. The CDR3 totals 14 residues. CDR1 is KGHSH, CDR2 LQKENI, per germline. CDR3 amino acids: CASSPATDSYEQYF. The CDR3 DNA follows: TGTGCCAGCTCACCCGCGACAGACTCCTACGAGCAGTACTTC. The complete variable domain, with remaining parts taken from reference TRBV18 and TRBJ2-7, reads NAGVMQNPRHLVRRRGQEARLRCSPMKGHSHVYWYRQLPEEGLKFMVYLQKENIIDESGMPKERFSAEFPKEGPSILRIQQVVRGDSAAYFCASSPATDSYEQYFGPGTRLTVT.

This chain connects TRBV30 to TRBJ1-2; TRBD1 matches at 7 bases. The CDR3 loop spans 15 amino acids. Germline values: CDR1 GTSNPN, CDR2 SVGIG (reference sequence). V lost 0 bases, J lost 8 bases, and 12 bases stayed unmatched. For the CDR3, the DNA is TGTGCCTGGAGTGTACCAAACAGGGGATCGGGCGGCTACACCTTC. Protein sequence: CAWSVPNRGSGGYTF.

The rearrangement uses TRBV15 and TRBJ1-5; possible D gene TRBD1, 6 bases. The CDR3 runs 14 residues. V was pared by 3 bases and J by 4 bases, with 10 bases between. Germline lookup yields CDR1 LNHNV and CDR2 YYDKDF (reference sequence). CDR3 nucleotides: TGTGCCACCAGCAGGGGTCAGGGGAATCAGCCCCAGCATTTT. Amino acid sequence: CATSRGQGNQPQHF.

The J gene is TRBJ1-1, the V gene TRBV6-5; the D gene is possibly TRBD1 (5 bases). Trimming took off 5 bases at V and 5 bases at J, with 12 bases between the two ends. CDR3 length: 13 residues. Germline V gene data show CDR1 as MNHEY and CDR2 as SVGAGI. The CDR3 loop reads CASSRQEGTEAFF. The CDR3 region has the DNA TGTGCCAGCAGTAGGCAGGAGGGGACTGAAGCTTTCTTT.

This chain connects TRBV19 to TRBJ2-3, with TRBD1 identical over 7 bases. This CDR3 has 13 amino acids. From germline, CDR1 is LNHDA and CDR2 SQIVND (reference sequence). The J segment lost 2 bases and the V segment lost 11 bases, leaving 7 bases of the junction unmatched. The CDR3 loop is CAGRDSNTDTQYF. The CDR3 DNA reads TGTGCCGGTCGGGACAGCAACACAGATACGCAGTATTTT.

The CDR3 reads CAWRASGGSSGNTIYF. The CDR3 nucleotides are TGTGCCTGGAGGGCCTCGGGGGGCAGCTCTGGAAACACCATATATTTT. The chain links TRBV30 to TRBJ1-3, with D perhaps TRBD1 (6 bases). The CDR3 extends over 16 amino acids. The germline CDR1 and CDR2 sequences are GTSNPN and SVGIG (reference sequence). V shed 3 bases and J shed 0 bases, with 15 bases lying between them.

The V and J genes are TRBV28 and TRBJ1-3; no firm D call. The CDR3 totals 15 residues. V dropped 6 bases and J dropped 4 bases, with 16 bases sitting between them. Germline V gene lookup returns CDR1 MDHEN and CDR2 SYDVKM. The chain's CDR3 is CASSPPRVTGNTIYF. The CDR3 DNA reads TGTGCCAGCAGCCCTCCCCGGGTAACGGGAAACACCATATATTTT. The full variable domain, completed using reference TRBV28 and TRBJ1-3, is DVKVTQSSRYLVKRTGEKVFLECVQDMDHENMFWYRQDPGLGLRLIYFSYDVKMKEKGDIPEGYSVSREKKERFSLILESASTNQTSMYLCASSPPRVTGNTIYFGEGSWLTVV.

The CDR3 loop reads CASTWAGVRTGELFF. The CDR3, as DNA: TGTGCCAGTACCTGGGCGGGGGTCCGCACCGGGGAGCTGTTTTTT. The chain recombines TRBV6-6 with TRBJ2-2; 7 nucleotides match TRBD2. After removal of 9 bases from V and 4 bases from J, the junction contained 11 bases not matched to a gene. The CDR3 has 15 residues. Per the germline V gene, CDR1 is MNHNY and CDR2 is SVGAGI (reference sequence).

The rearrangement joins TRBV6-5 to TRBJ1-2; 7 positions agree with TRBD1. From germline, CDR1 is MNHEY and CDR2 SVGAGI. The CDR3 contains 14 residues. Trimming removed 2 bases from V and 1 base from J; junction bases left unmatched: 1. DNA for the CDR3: TGTGCCAGCAGTTACAGGGACAGTAACTATGGCTACACCTTC. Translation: CASSYRDSNYGYTF.

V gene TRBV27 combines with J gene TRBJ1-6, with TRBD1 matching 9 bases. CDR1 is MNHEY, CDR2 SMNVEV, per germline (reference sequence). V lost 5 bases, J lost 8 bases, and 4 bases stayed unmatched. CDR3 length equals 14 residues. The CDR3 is CASSARQGDSPLHF. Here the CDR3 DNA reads TGTGCCAGCAGTGCCCGACAGGGGGATTCACCCCTCCACTTT.

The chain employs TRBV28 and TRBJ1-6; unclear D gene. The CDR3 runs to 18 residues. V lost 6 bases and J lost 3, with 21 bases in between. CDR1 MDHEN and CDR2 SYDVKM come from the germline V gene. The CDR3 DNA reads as TGTGCCAGCAGGACGGACCGGGAGCCCCCGAACTATAATTCACCCCTCCACTTT. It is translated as CASRTDREPPNYNSPLHF.

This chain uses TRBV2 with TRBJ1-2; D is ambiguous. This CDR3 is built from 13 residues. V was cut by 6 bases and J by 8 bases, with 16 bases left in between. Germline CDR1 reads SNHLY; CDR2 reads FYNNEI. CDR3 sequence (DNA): TGTGCCAGCAGCGCCGTTGGGCCCGAGGGCTACACCTTC. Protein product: CASSAVGPEGYTF.

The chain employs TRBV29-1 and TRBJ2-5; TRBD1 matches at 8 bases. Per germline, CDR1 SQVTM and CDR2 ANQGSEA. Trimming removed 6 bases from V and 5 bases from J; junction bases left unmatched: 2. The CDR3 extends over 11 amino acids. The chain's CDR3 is CSVGQVETQYF. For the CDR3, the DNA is TGCAGCGTGGGACAGGTTGAGACCCAGTACTTC.

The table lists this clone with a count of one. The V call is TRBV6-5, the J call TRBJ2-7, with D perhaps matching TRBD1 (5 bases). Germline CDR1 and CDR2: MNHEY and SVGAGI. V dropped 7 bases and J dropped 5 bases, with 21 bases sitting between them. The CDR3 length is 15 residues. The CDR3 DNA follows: TGTGCCAGCACTCCGAATAAGGGGCTTGGGGACGAGCAGTACTTC. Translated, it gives CASTPNKGLGDEQYF.

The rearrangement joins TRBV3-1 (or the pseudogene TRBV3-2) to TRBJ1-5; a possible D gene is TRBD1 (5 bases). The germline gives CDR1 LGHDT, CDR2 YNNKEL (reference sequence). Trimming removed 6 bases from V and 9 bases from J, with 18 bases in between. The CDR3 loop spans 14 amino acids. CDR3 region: CASSPEKGASPQHF. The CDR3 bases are TGTGCCAGCAGTCCTGAGAAAGGGGCGTCGCCCCAGCATTTT.

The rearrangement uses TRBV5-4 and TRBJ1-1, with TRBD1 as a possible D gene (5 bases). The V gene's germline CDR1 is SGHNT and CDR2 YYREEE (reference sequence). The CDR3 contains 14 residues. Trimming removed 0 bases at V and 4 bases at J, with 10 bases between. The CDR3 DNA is TGTGCCAGCAGCTTGGAATGGAGGGGCACTGAAGCTTTCTTT. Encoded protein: CASSLEWRGTEAFF.